This T cell receptor beta chain is drawn from a study of blood T cells in healthy people across ages. On this clonotype itself: This may arise from a read error, as a much more abundant clone is one base away.

It was with a sample-barcoded 5' primer and a J-beta primer mix that a second PCR of roughly 7 to 12 cycles was run. Each CDR3 protein is one row after TCRdb ran MiXCR on the 5' RACE reads. The repertoire holds about 1,800,000 distinct CDR3 sequences, with 28% as singletons. The germline CDR1 and CDR2 sequences are LGHDT and YNNKEL (reference sequence). The CDR3 is made up of 15 amino acids. V gene TRBV3-1 combines with J gene TRBJ2-7; 9 bases are shared with TRBD2. This receptor was identified in a woman in her 30s in good health. The material sequenced was blood. The CDR3 DNA sequence: TGTACCAGCAGCCAAGGACTAGCGAACCTCTACGAGCAGTACTTC. Translated: CTSSQGLANLYEQYF.